These 28 T cell receptor beta chains originate from one sample sequenced in a study of cytomegalovirus exposure and HLA in healthy donors. PCR involved 60 Vbeta and 13 Jbeta primers. Repertoires were generated with immunoSEQ multiplex PCR, while TCRdb's copy carries only in-frame clones and drops some. The sample contains around 130,000 clones, 84% of which appear only once. Sequencing input: PBMCs. The receptors originated from a woman aged 18-29 years in good health and CMV-seropositive.

The J gene is TRBJ1-1, the V gene TRBV4-1, with D hard to call. Trimming took 2 bases from V and 4 from J, leaving 17 bases between them. The CDR3 length is 16 residues. Germline assignment: CDR1 MGHRA and CDR2 YSYEKL. Written as DNA, the CDR3 is TGCGCCAGCAGCCAAATTAGGCTTGGGCTGGGCACTGAAGCTTTCTTT. Encoded protein: CASSQIRLGLGTEAFF.

This clone was recorded once. CDR3 DNA sequence: TGTGCCAGCAGCCCGGAGAGCGGGAACAATGAGCAGTTCTTC. Its protein product is CASSPESGNNEQFF. This chain joins TRBV11-3 and TRBJ2-1, with TRBD2 identical over 7 bases. Germline CDR1 is SGHNT and CDR2 is YENEEA. The CDR3 sequence is 14 residues long. J lost 5 bases, V lost 5 bases, and 6 bases had no gene match.

The chain employs TRBV5-6 and TRBJ2-5, with 7 positions matching TRBD1. The CDR3 totals 14 residues. From germline, CDR1 is SGHDT and CDR2 YYEEEE. After removal of 2 bases from V and 1 base from J, the junction contained 2 bases not matched to a gene. The CDR3 DNA follows: TGTGCCAGCAGCTTCCGGACAGGCCAAGAGACCCAGTACTTC. It yields the protein CASSFRTGQETQYF. Full variable domain (rest looked up from reference TRBV5-6 and TRBJ2-5): DAGVTQSPTHLIKTRGQQVTLRCSPKSGHDTVSWYQQALGQGPQFIFQYYEEEERQRGNFPDRFSGHQFPNYSSELNVNALLLGDSALYLCASSFRTGQETQYFGPGTRLLVL.

The chain uses TRBV27 and TRBJ1-5; 8 bases are a match to TRBD1. The CDR3 runs 16 residues. J was trimmed by 1 base and V by 5 bases; bases with no gene match: 7. In germline, CDR1 is MNHEY, CDR2 SMNVEV (reference sequence). The CDR3 protein is CASSMQGAQSNQPQHF. The DNA for the CDR3 is TGTGCCAGCAGTATGCAGGGGGCGCAGAGCAATCAGCCCCAGCATTTT.

This rearrangement joins TRBV7-2 to TRBJ1-2; TRBD1 matches at 12 bases. With V trimmed by 3 bases and J by 8 bases, 7 bases remained unmatched. CDR1 and CDR2 (germline): SGHTA, FQGNSA. This CDR3 has 15 amino acids. In DNA, the CDR3 is TGTGCCAGCAGCTTTTCCGGGACAGGGGGCGCGGGCTACACCTTC. As protein: CASSFSGTGGAGYTF.

A single count supports this clone. Other DNA sequences from this sample encode an identical CDR3 as well. The V and J genes are TRBV20-1 and TRBJ2-7, with D perhaps TRBD2 (5 bases). The germline CDR1 and CDR2 sequences are DFQATT and SNEGSKA (reference sequence). The CDR3 has 11 residues. V lost 0 bases, J lost 6 bases, and 6 bases lay in between. CDR3 sequence (DNA): TGCAGTGCTAGAGATCGGGGCGAGCAGTACTTC. It yields the protein CSARDRGEQYF.

The CDR3 here is CASSLDFSGGDTQYF. CDR3 DNA: TGTGCCAGCAGCTTGGATTTTAGCGGGGGAGATACGCAGTATTTT. The chain is built from TRBV5-4 and TRBJ2-3; 9 positions match TRBD2. This CDR3 is 15 amino acids long. V gave up 0 bases and J gave up 5 bases; unmatched junction bases: 4. The germline V gene has CDR1 SGHNT and CDR2 YYREEE (reference sequence).

The V call is TRBV19, the J call TRBJ1-5; tentative D call: TRBD1 (6 bases). Germline V gene sequence: CDR1 LNHDA, CDR2 SQIVND (reference sequence). V lost 1 base to trimming and J lost 5 bases, with 12 bases between them. The CDR3 extends over 15 amino acids. The CDR3 DNA follows: TGTGCCAGTAGTATAGGAGTAGGGGGGGATCAGCCCCAGCATTTT. As protein: CASSIGVGGDQPQHF. Filled out from reference TRBV19 and TRBJ1-5, the complete variable domain reads DGGITQSPKYLFRKEGQNVTLSCEQNLNHDAMYWYRQDPGQGLRLIYYSQIVNDFQKGDIAEGYSVSREKKESFPLTVTSAQKNPTAFYLCASSIGVGGDQPQHFGDGTRLSIL.

There are a few counts of this clone. The chain has TRBV5-1 and TRBJ2-3; possible D gene TRBD2, 5 bases. Germline loops: CDR1 SGHRS, CDR2 YFSETQ. The CDR3 is made up of 13 amino acids. V was clipped by 5 bases and J by 1 base, with 8 bases between them. The CDR3 DNA is TGCGCCAGCAGGGAGGTGGGCACAGATACGCAGTATTTT. Amino acid sequence: CASREVGTDTQYF. Full variable domain (outside the CDR3, taken from reference TRBV5-1 and TRBJ2-3): KAGVTQTPRYLIKTRGQQVTLSCSPISGHRSVSWYQQTPGQGLQFLFEYFSETQRNKGNFPGRFSGRQFSNSRSEMNVSTLELGDSALYLCASREVGTDTQYFGPGTRLTVL.

This chain uses TRBV10-3 with TRBJ2-3; perhaps TRBD1 as D (5 bases). Trimming left V 7 bases short and J 5 bases short, with 7 bases between. Germline values: CDR1 ENHRY, CDR2 SYGVKD. The CDR3 contains 11 residues. CDR3 bases: TGTGCCATCAAAGGGGAAGATACGCAGTATTTT. It yields the protein CAIKGEDTQYF.

This clone was seen a handful of times. This chain joins TRBV7-3 and TRBJ2-1; TRBD2 aligns across 15 bases. The germline V gene encodes CDR1 SGHTA and CDR2 FQGTGA. This CDR3 is built from 15 residues. Germline trimming cut 5 bases from V and 10 bases from J; bases unmatched to any gene: 6. The CDR3 sequence: CASSPGLAGGPEQFF. CDR3 nucleotide sequence: TGTGCCAGCAGCCCAGGACTAGCGGGGGGGCCCGAGCAGTTCTTC. The complete variable domain, with remaining parts taken from reference TRBV7-3 and TRBJ2-1, reads GAGVSQTPSNKVTEKGKYVELRCDPISGHTALYWYRQSLGQGPEFLIYFQGTGAADDSGLPNDRFFAVRPEGSVSTLKIQRTERGDSAVYLCASSPGLAGGPEQFFGPGTRLTVL.

J is TRBJ2-1 and V is TRBV9; 7 nucleotides match TRBD1. The CDR3 has 15 amino acids. The germline gives CDR1 SGDLS, CDR2 YYNGEE. V shed 0 bases and J 6 bases; nucleotides not matched to a gene: 6. CDR3 nucleotides: TGTGCCAGCAGCGTAGAGGGGACAGCCCTCAATGAGCAGTTCTTC. It encodes CASSVEGTALNEQFF.

J is TRBJ2-1 and V is TRBV4-1, with D perhaps TRBD2 (7 bases). The CDR3 is made up of 17 amino acids. V was pared by 0 bases and J by 8 bases, with 20 bases between. Looked up from germline, CDR1 is MGHRA and CDR2 is YSYEKL. The CDR3 DNA follows: TGCGCCAGCAGCCAAGATGGGGGGGCTACAGGACGCGATGAGCAGTTCTTC. Its protein product is CASSQDGGATGRDEQFF.

The chain recombines TRBV5-5 with TRBJ1-2; D is ambiguous. CDR3 length equals 16 residues. Germline V gives CDR1 SGHKS, CDR2 YYEKEE (reference sequence). Trimming stripped 4 bases from V and 1 base from J, with 17 bases between. The CDR3 sequence is CASSNDPGGFNYGYTF. The CDR3, as DNA: TGTGCCAGCAGCAACGATCCAGGCGGGTTTAACTATGGCTACACCTTC.

This chain joins TRBV28 and TRBJ1-1; tentative D call: TRBD1 (5 bases). The CDR3 length is 14 residues. The germline V and J ends were trimmed by 6 bases and 4 bases, with 15 bases remaining between them. The germline CDR1 and CDR2 sequences are MDHEN and SYDVKM. The CDR3 loop reads CASSTSGGSTEAFF. The CDR3 nucleotides read TGTGCCAGCAGCACCTCCGGGGGGAGCACTGAAGCTTTCTTT. Full variable domain (remainder filled in from reference TRBV28 and TRBJ1-1): DVKVTQSSRYLVKRTGEKVFLECVQDMDHENMFWYRQDPGLGLRLIYFSYDVKMKEKGDIPEGYSVSREKKERFSLILESASTNQTSMYLCASSTSGGSTEAFFGQGTRLTVV.

The gene calls are TRBV5-8 and TRBJ1-1; 7 bases agree with TRBD1. Looked up from germline, CDR1 is SGHTS and CDR2 is YDEGEE. CDR3 length: 15 amino acids. V gave up 4 bases and J gave up 1 base; unmatched junction bases: 7. CDR3 sequence: CASSLGQAKNTEAFF. CDR3 nucleotides: TGTGCCAGCAGCCTAGGACAGGCAAAGAACACTGAAGCTTTCTTT.

This chain uses TRBV7-9 with TRBJ1-6; D possibly corresponds to TRBD1 (6 bases). This CDR3 region has 16 residues. Trimming stripped 9 bases from V and 3 bases from J, with 18 bases between. Per the germline V gene, CDR1 is SEHNR and CDR2 is FQNEAQ (reference sequence). DNA of the CDR3: TGTGCCAGTATCGGGGCAGGGGCCATCTATAATTCACCCCTCCACTTT. Translation gives CASIGAGAIYNSPLHF.

The count of this clone is one. This chain connects TRBV2 to TRBJ2-2; D remains ambiguous. Trimming left V 6 bases short and J 0 bases short, with 11 bases between. This CDR3 comprises 15 residues. Germline assignment: CDR1 SNHLY and CDR2 FYNNEI. CDR3: CASRPHWSNTGELFF. The CDR3 coding sequence is TGTGCCAGCAGGCCGCACTGGTCGAACACCGGGGAGCTGTTTTTT.

J is TRBJ2-5 and V is TRBV5-1; 12 bases map to TRBD2. The V gene end was trimmed by 5 bases and the J gene end by 0 bases; junction bases not matched to a gene: 5. This CDR3 spans 16 amino acids. CDR1 SGHRS and CDR2 YFSETQ come from the germline V gene. This CDR3 is CASRPTSGGHQETQYF. The CDR3 coding sequence is TGCGCCAGCAGGCCTACTAGCGGGGGGCACCAAGAGACCCAGTACTTC.

V is TRBV7-9 and J is TRBJ2-3, with D perhaps matching TRBD1 (7 bases). Trimming removed 5 bases at V and 3 bases at J, with 9 bases between. CDR1 is SEHNR, CDR2 FQNEAQ, per germline (reference sequence). The CDR3 contains 13 residues. CDR3 sequence reads: CASSQGGTDTQYF. The CDR3 coding sequence is TGTGCCAGCAGCCAGGGGGGAACAGATACGCAGTATTTT.

This rearrangement joins TRBV19 to TRBJ1-1, with 7 bases matching TRBD1. The trim removed 4 bases at V and 3 bases at J, leaving 5 bases unmatched. CDR3 size: 14 residues. Germline V gene lookup returns CDR1 LNHDA and CDR2 SQIVND (reference sequence). The CDR3 nucleotides read TGTGCCAGTAGTAACAGGGGATGGGACACTGAAGCTTTCTTT. This sequence encodes CASSNRGWDTEAFF.

This clone was observed a few times. The J gene is TRBJ2-3, the V gene TRBV29-1, with TRBD1 as a possible D gene (6 bases). The CDR3 runs 13 residues. Trimming pared 7 bases from V and 2 bases from J, leaving 13 bases between. The germline gives CDR1 SQVTM, CDR2 ANQGSEA. The CDR3 is CSADRFHTDTQYF. Here the CDR3 DNA reads TGCAGCGCAGACAGGTTTCACACAGATACGCAGTATTTT.

A few counts support this clone. The chain links TRBV10-3 to TRBJ1-1; a weak D match, TRBD1 (6 bases). Trimming stripped 4 bases from V and 4 bases from J, with 13 bases between. The germline V gene encodes CDR1 ENHRY and CDR2 SYGVKD. The CDR3 consists of 14 residues. The CDR3 region has the DNA TGTGCCATCAGTGCGGGGGGGCTGGCCACTGAAGCTTTCTTT. It translates to CAISAGGLATEAFF.

The genes are TRBV5-4 and TRBJ2-3, with 8 bases matching TRBD2. The CDR3 consists of 16 residues. The ends lost 0 bases at V and 8 bases at J; junction bases unmatched: 11. In germline, CDR1 is SGHNT, CDR2 YYREEE (reference sequence). CDR3 region: CASSLAGGTGAVTQYF. CDR3 DNA sequence: TGTGCCAGCAGCTTGGCGGGGGGGACTGGCGCGGTTACGCAGTATTTT.

The chain combines TRBV20-1 with TRBJ1-2; maybe TRBD1 (6 bases). Trimming took 6 bases from V and 6 from J, leaving 11 bases between them. This CDR3 comprises 11 residues. CDR1 DFQATT and CDR2 SNEGSKA come from the germline V gene (reference sequence). The CDR3 nucleotides read TGCAGTGCCTCCCGGACAGATGGCTACACCTTC. This encodes CSASRTDGYTF.

The chain recombines TRBV18 with TRBJ2-5; D unclear. CDR1 and CDR2 (germline): KGHSH, LQKENI. V lost 1 base and J lost 2, with 5 bases in between. The CDR3 is 13 amino acids. The CDR3 loop reads CASSPRQQETQYF. The DNA for the CDR3 is TGTGCCAGCTCACCACGGCAACAAGAGACCCAGTACTTC.

This chain connects TRBV5-1 to TRBJ2-7; 8 nucleotides align to TRBD2. CDR1 is SGHRS, CDR2 YFSETQ, per germline. With 0 bases clipped from V and 2 bases from J, the junction kept 4 bases outside the gene matches. The CDR3 is 15 amino acids. The CDR3 is CASSLELAGPYEQYF. In DNA form, the CDR3 reads TGCGCCAGCAGCTTGGAATTAGCGGGGCCCTACGAGCAGTACTTC.

The chain couples TRBV2 to TRBJ2-5, with a tentative D call TRBD1 (6 bases). The germline CDR1 and CDR2 sequences are SNHLY and FYNNEI. This CDR3 comprises 14 residues. Trimming took off 5 bases at V and 5 bases at J, with 15 bases between the two ends. The CDR3 region is CASSRQVGEETQYF. The CDR3 nucleotides are TGTGCCAGCAGTAGACAGGTCGGGGAGGAGACCCAGTACTTC.